These T cell receptor beta chains were read from a single sample in a study of control samples from healthy donors and cancer patients. Measured with immunoSEQ multiplex PCR; TCRdb has only the in-frame clones, and not every one. Of more than 100,000 clones detected, around 89% appear once; the ten largest clones hold around 3.3%. The sequencing sample was made of blood. These receptors originate from a man between 40 and 49 years old in good health. The CDR3 runs from the conserved cysteine through the conserved F or W. D genes are given only for firm matches. Not all rows give a size; the values are once, few, many and, for expanded clones, a class.

cdr3_length	d_call	v_call	clone_size	j_call	cdr3_aa	cdr3_nt
13	-	TRBV6-5	few	TRBJ2-5	CASTGRGRETQYF	TGTGCCAGCACCGGCAGGGGGAGGGAGACCCAGTACTTC
16	-	TRBV6-5	-	TRBJ1-6	CASSYSEGYYNSPLHF	TGTGCCAGCAGTTACTCGGAGGGATACTATAATTCACCCCTCCACTTT
16	-	TRBV19	once	TRBJ2-1	CASSIVGVTSRNEQFF	TGTGCCAGTAGTATTGTTGGTGTGACTAGTCGGAATGAGCAGTTCTTC
15	-	TRBV7-3	once	TRBJ2-2	CASSIPGDDTGELFF	TGTGCCAGCAGTATCCCAGGGGACGACACCGGGGAGCTGTTTTTT
14	TRBD1	TRBV6-4	-	TRBJ1-2	CASSSTPGTGGYTF	TGTGCCAGCAGTTCTACTCCCGGGACAGGAGGCTACACCTTC
12	TRBD1	TRBV29-1	-	TRBJ1-2	CSVPTGDYGYTF	TGCAGCGTACCGACAGGGGACTATGGCTACACCTTC
17	TRBD1	TRBV5-6	-	TRBJ1-6	CASSLGTGVYYNSPLHF	TGTGCCAGCAGCCTGGGGACAGGGGTCTACTATAATTCACCCCTCCACTTT
16	-	TRBV14	-	TRBJ2-7	CASSQDRRTDNYEQYF	TGTGCCAGCAGCCAAGATAGGAGGACCGATAACTACGAGCAGTACTTC
14	-	TRBV6-1	once	TRBJ1-1	CASSERDRGTEAFF	TGTGCCAGCAGTGAAAGGGATCGGGGCACTGAAGCTTTCTTT
13	TRBD1	TRBV10-3	-	TRBJ2-7	CAISAGTGYEQYF	TGTGCCATCAGTGCCGGGACAGGGTACGAGCAGTACTTC
14	-	TRBV13	-	TRBJ2-3	CASSFQNSDHTQYF	TGTGCCAGCAGCTTCCAGAATAGCGACCATACGCAGTATTTT
17	-	TRBV7-9	-	TRBJ2-1	CASSLGTGFTGTNEQFF	TGTGCCAGCAGCTTAGGAACGGGGTTCACCGGTACCAATGAGCAGTTCTTC
15	TRBD1	TRBV7-9	-	TRBJ1-2	CASSEPGQGAIGYTF	TGTGCCAGCAGTGAACCGGGACAGGGGGCGATTGGCTACACCTTC
14	TRBD1	TRBV5-1	-	TRBJ2-2	CASAQGWDTGELFF	TGCGCCAGCGCACAGGGGTGGGACACCGGGGAGCTGTTTTTT
15	-	TRBV7-9	-	TRBJ1-3	CASSLVGLTGNTIYF	TGTGCCAGCAGCTTAGTAGGCCTTACTGGAAACACCATATATTTT
17	TRBD2	TRBV4-1	-	TRBJ2-1	CASSQEGSGGLYNEQFF	TGCGCCAGCAGCCAAGAAGGTAGCGGGGGCCTCTACAATGAGCAGTTCTTC
15	-	TRBV7-2	-	TRBJ2-1	CASSLEGITYNEQFF	TGTGCCAGCAGCTTGGAGGGGATAACCTACAATGAGCAGTTCTTC
14	-	TRBV6-6	-	TRBJ1-1	CASSYSKMGSEAFF	TGTGCCAGCAGTTACTCGAAGATGGGGTCTGAAGCTTTCTTT
15	TRBD1	TRBV18	-	TRBJ2-7	CASSPGTATKDEQYF	TGTGCCAGCTCACCCGGGACAGCCACGAAAGACGAGCAGTACTTC
14	-	TRBV5-4	-	TRBJ1-6	CASSPDSFTSPLHF	TGTGCCAGCAGCCCGGACAGTTTTACTTCACCCCTCCACTTT
12	-	TRBV2	once	TRBJ1-1	CASRGRNTEAFF	TGTGCCAGCAGGGGGCGGAACACTGAAGCTTTCTTT
16	-	TRBV24-1	-	TRBJ2-1	CATSDLSAGALNEQFF	TGTGCCACCAGTGATTTGAGTGCGGGGGCTCTCAATGAGCAGTTCTTC
12	-	TRBV2	-	TRBJ1-5	CASTEGGQPQHF	TGTGCCAGCACCGAAGGGGGACAGCCCCAGCATTTT
17	TRBD2	TRBV6-1	-	TRBJ2-1	CASSDRLAGSSYNEQFF	TGTGCCAGCAGTGATCGACTAGCCGGCAGCTCCTACAATGAGCAGTTCTTC
14	-	TRBV19	-	TRBJ1-5	CASSITGSNQPQHF	TGTGCCAGTAGTATAACGGGTAGCAATCAGCCCCAGCATTTT
15	-	TRBV7-8	-	TRBJ2-4	CASSTLQGSKNIQYF	TGTGCCAGCAGCACTCTCCAGGGGTCCAAAAACATTCAGTACTTC
13	-	TRBV5-5	few	TRBJ2-1	CASTRTGYNEQFF	TGTGCCAGCACTCGAACAGGGTACAATGAGCAGTTCTTC
15	-	TRBV7-2	-	TRBJ2-5	CASSPRTIRQETQYF	TGTGCCAGCAGCCCCCGGACTATCCGTCAAGAGACCCAGTACTTC
15	TRBD1	TRBV30	-	TRBJ2-3	CAWSGRGITTDTQYF	TGTGCCTGGAGCGGCAGGGGGATTACCACAGATACGCAGTATTTT
15	-	TRBV27	-	TRBJ1-4	CASSFTRATNEKLFF	TGTGCCAGCAGTTTTACCCGGGCAACTAATGAAAAACTGTTTTTT
11	-	TRBV11-3	-	TRBJ2-3	CASSFRDTQYF	TGTGCCAGCAGCTTCAGAGATACGCAGTATTTT
13	-	TRBV10-2	-	TRBJ2-7	CASRAGQQYEQYF	TGCGCCAGCAGGGCCGGGCAGCAATACGAGCAGTACTTC
14	-	TRBV30	-	TRBJ2-2	CAWNERGLTGELFF	TGTGCCTGGAATGAGAGGGGCCTCACCGGGGAGCTGTTTTTT
16	TRBD1	TRBV25-1	once	TRBJ1-5	CASSEGDREPGQPQHF	TGTGCCAGCAGTGAAGGGGACAGGGAACCCGGTCAGCCCCAGCATTTT
13	-	TRBV5-1	-	TRBJ2-3	CASSLDVLPTQYF	TGCGCCAGCAGCTTGGATGTTCTACCCACGCAGTATTTT
14	TRBD2	TRBV7-2	-	TRBJ2-3	CASSLKWGGDTQYF	TGTGCCAGCAGCTTAAAGTGGGGGGGGGATACGCAGTATTTT
13	TRBD1	TRBV9	-	TRBJ1-6	CASSGDRNSPLHF	TGTGCCAGCAGCGGGGACAGGAATTCACCCCTCCACTTT
15	-	TRBV9	-	TRBJ2-3	CASNPSSAGTDTQYF	TGTGCCAGCAACCCCTCAAGTGCCGGCACAGATACGCAGTATTTT
15	TRBD1	TRBV7-2	-	TRBJ1-6	CASSSRDSYNSPLHF	TGTGCCAGCAGCTCCCGGGACAGTTATAATTCACCCCTCCACTTT
13	-	TRBV7-2	-	TRBJ2-3	CASSSSYTDTQYF	TGTGCCAGCAGCTCAAGCTACACAGATACGCAGTATTTT
11	-	TRBV5-6	-	TRBJ1-1	CASSFLQGAFF	TGTGCCAGCAGCTTTTTACAAGGAGCTTTCTTT
13	-	TRBV5-1	-	TRBJ1-1	CASSLGSVTEAFF	TGCGCCAGCAGCTTGGGTTCCGTAACCGAAGCTTTCTTT
12	-	TRBV6-1	-	TRBJ1-1	CASSEGRIEAFF	TGTGCCAGCAGTGAAGGTAGGATTGAAGCTTTCTTT
15	-	TRBV5-1	-	TRBJ2-6	CASSLGGHGANVLTF	TGCGCCAGCAGCTTGGGGGGGCACGGGGCCAACGTCCTGACTTTC
14	-	TRBV7-3	-	TRBJ2-3	CASSPARQADTQYF	TGTGCCAGCAGCCCCGCCCGGCAGGCAGATACGCAGTATTTT
11	-	TRBV20-1	-	TRBJ1-1	CSARAGEDAFF	TGCAGTGCTAGAGCAGGGGAAGACGCTTTCTTT
14	-	TRBV30	-	TRBJ2-7	CAWSVGTGNYEQYF	TGTGCCTGGAGTGTTGGAACAGGGAACTACGAGCAGTACTTC
15	-	TRBV28	-	TRBJ1-4	CASSTNREANEKLFF	TGTGCCAGCAGTACCAACAGGGAGGCTAATGAAAAACTGTTTTTT
12	-	TRBV29-1	-	TRBJ1-5	CSVEGPGQPQHF	TGCAGCGTTGAGGGGCCCGGTCAGCCCCAGCATTTT
15	TRBD1	TRBV6-1	few	TRBJ2-7	CASSEGQGTKYEQYF	TGTGCCAGCAGTGAGGGACAGGGAACGAAGTACGAGCAGTACTTC
14	-	TRBV6-5	-	TRBJ1-5	CASSYGVGNQPQHF	TGTGCCAGCAGTTACGGGGTAGGCAATCAGCCCCAGCATTTT
13	-	TRBV27	-	TRBJ2-7	CASSFFRGYEQYF	TGTGCCAGCAGTTTCTTCAGGGGATACGAGCAGTACTTC
15	-	TRBV7-9	-	TRBJ1-1	CASSFYTGTNTEAFF	TGTGCCAGCAGCTTTTACACAGGGACGAACACTGAAGCTTTCTTT
16	TRBD2	TRBV9	-	TRBJ2-5	CASSVALAGGQETQYF	TGTGCCAGCAGCGTAGCGCTAGCGGGGGGGCAAGAGACCCAGTACTTC
13	-	TRBV10-1	once	TRBJ1-2	CASSPSASYGYTF	TGCGCCAGCAGCCCGTCAGCCTCCTATGGCTACACCTTC
13	-	TRBV12-3/TRBV12-4	-	TRBJ1-1	CASRYVGLTEAFF	TGTGCCAGCCGTTACGTCGGACTCACTGAAGCTTTCTTT
15	TRBD2	TRBV19	-	TRBJ2-2	CASSRGGAGTGELFF	TGTGCCAGTAGTAGGGGGGGAGCCGGCACCGGGGAGCTGTTTTTT
13	-	TRBV30	-	TRBJ2-2	CAAQRSTTGELFF	TGTGCCGCACAGAGGTCTACCACCGGGGAGCTGTTTTTT
16	TRBD1	TRBV28	-	TRBJ2-7	CASKRQGQDYPYEQYF	TGTGCCAGTAAGCGCCAGGGACAGGACTACCCCTACGAGCAGTACTTC
12	-	TRBV18	-	TRBJ2-3	CASSPTTDTQYF	TGTGCCAGCTCACCAACAACAGATACGCAGTATTTT